The 20 T cell receptor beta chains presented below share a single source sample, sequenced in a study of PD-L1 blockade in urothelial cancer. Produced via immunoSEQ multiplex PCR; TCRdb's table is partial and in-frame only. The table lists some 52,000 clones, around 72% of them singletons. Time point specified: pretreatment peripheral blood. Source: PBMCs, taken around atezolizumab (anti-PD-L1) treatment. These receptors all stem from a man in his 70s with urothelial cancer.

This clone has a handful of counts. The V and J genes are TRBV7-9 and TRBJ2-1, with TRBD2 matching 8 bases. Germline CDR1 and CDR2: SEHNR and FQNEAQ (reference sequence). The J segment lost 6 bases and the V segment lost 2 bases, leaving 9 bases of the junction unmatched. This CDR3 is built from 16 residues. As DNA, the CDR3 is TGTGCCAGCAGCTTATGGGGCGGGAGGAGCTTCAATGAGCAGTTCTTC. It codes for CASSLWGGRSFNEQFF.

The chain recombines TRBV18 with TRBJ1-5, with D unresolved. Between the trimmed V and J ends, which lost 2 bases and 5 bases, there was a span of 10 bases. CDR1 and CDR2 (germline): KGHSH, LQKENI. The CDR3 has 14 residues. CDR3 loop: CASSPGASDQPQHF. The CDR3 DNA sequence: TGTGCCAGCTCACCAGGAGCGTCTGATCAGCCCCAGCATTTT.

The V and J genes are TRBV16 and TRBJ2-4; 8 bases agree with TRBD1. The V gene end was trimmed by 1 base and the J gene end by 6 bases; junction bases not matched to a gene: 5. The germline V gene encodes CDR1 KGHSY and CDR2 FQNENV. CDR3 size: 15 residues. Written as DNA, the CDR3 is TGTGCCAGCAGCCAATGGGGCAGGGGGCGAAACATTCAGTACTTC. Translation: CASSQWGRGRNIQYF.

This rearrangement joins TRBV6-5 to TRBJ1-1; the D gene is possibly TRBD1 (5 bases). Germline lookup yields CDR1 MNHEY and CDR2 SVGAGI. The length of the CDR3 is 14 residues. Deletions cut 0 bases from V and 0 bases from J, with 5 bases between. The CDR3 region has the DNA TGTGCCAGCAGTTACTCAGGGGTGAACACTGAAGCTTTCTTT. Translated, it gives CASSYSGVNTEAFF.

This clone was counted ten times or more. The chain's CDR3 is CASKAGGSLSNQPQHF. CDR3 bases: TGTGCCAGTAAAGCAGGGGGCAGCCTCTCCAATCAGCCCCAGCATTTT. The chain recombines TRBV19 with TRBJ1-5, with 8 nucleotides matching TRBD1. The junction had 11 bases not matched to a gene; V was cut back by 7 bases and J by 3 bases. This CDR3 comprises 16 residues. Germline values: CDR1 LNHDA, CDR2 SQIVND (reference sequence). The complete variable domain, with remaining parts taken from reference TRBV19 and TRBJ1-5, reads DGGITQSPKYLFRKEGQNVTLSCEQNLNHDAMYWYRQDPGQGLRLIYYSQIVNDFQKGDIAEGYSVSREKKESFPLTVTSAQKNPTAFYLCASKAGGSLSNQPQHFGDGTRLSIL.

The genes are TRBV28 and TRBJ2-1; 10 bases map to TRBD2. Germline assignment: CDR1 MDHEN and CDR2 SYDVKM. The CDR3 sequence is 15 residues long. The trim removed 8 bases at V and 3 bases at J, leaving 7 bases unmatched. The CDR3 DNA is TGTGCCAGCCGCAGACTAGCGGGCCGCTACAATGAGCAGTTCTTC. Protein product: CASRRLAGRYNEQFF.

The chain has TRBV11-2 and TRBJ2-7; 8 bases fit TRBD1. Germline values: CDR1 SGHAT, CDR2 FQNNGV. Trimming removed 8 bases from V and 2 bases from J; junction bases left unmatched: 8. The CDR3 is 14 residues long. The CDR3 DNA follows: TGTGCCAGCGGGATTGGACAGGGCACCTACGAGCAGTACTTC. Encoded protein: CASGIGQGTYEQYF.

In nucleotides, the CDR3 is TGTGCCAGTACCAACACATTCCACACAGATACGCAGTATTTT. This encodes CASTNTFHTDTQYF. This chain links TRBV19 with TRBJ2-3; D not certain. The germline gives CDR1 LNHDA, CDR2 SQIVND (reference sequence). The CDR3 length is 14 residues. V lost 7 bases and J lost 2, with 13 bases in between.

J is TRBJ1-6 and V is TRBV7-6; D not certain. The CDR3 covers 13 residues. V shed 8 bases and J shed 9 bases, with 14 bases lying between them. Germline-derived CDR1 and CDR2 are SGHVS and FNYEAQ. The CDR3 region is CASGRSPTSPLHF. CDR3 DNA sequence: TGTGCCAGCGGGAGAAGCCCTACTTCACCCCTCCACTTT.

This rearrangement joins TRBV7-8 to TRBJ1-3, with D maybe TRBD1 (6 bases). This CDR3 region has 14 residues. CDR1 is SGHVS, CDR2 FQNEAQ, per germline. Trimming left V 4 bases short and J 4 bases short, with 11 bases between. The chain's CDR3 is CASSSGTQGNTIYF. The CDR3 DNA is TGTGCCAGCAGCTCCGGGACACAAGGAAACACCATATATTTT.

The V and J genes are TRBV2 and TRBJ2-2, with D unresolved. The V gene's germline CDR1 is SNHLY and CDR2 FYNNEI. This CDR3 has 15 amino acids. The V and J ends lost 8 bases and 0 bases respectively, with 13 bases between them. The chain's CDR3 is CASGPEVSNTGELFF. The CDR3 nucleotides are TGTGCCAGCGGCCCTGAAGTTTCGAACACCGGGGAGCTGTTTTTT.

The J gene is TRBJ2-7, the V gene TRBV5-6; 11 nucleotides agree with TRBD2. Germline CDR1 is SGHDT and CDR2 is YYEEEE. V lost 1 base to trimming and J lost 4 bases; unmatched junction nucleotides: 7. This CDR3 has 16 residues. CDR3 DNA: TGTGCCAGCAGCTTGCAACTAGCGGGAGATTATTACGAGCAGTACTTC. Translating gives CASSLQLAGDYYEQYF.

The V gene is TRBV5-1, the J gene TRBJ2-2, with a tentative D call TRBD1 (6 bases). Germline CDR1 SGHRS, CDR2 YFSETQ. Between the trimmed V and J ends, which lost 4 bases and 2 bases, there was a span of 12 bases. The CDR3 runs 15 residues. Written as DNA, the CDR3 is TGCGCCAGCAGCGCCGCCGGGACAAACACCGGGGAGCTGTTTTTT. As protein: CASSAAGTNTGELFF.

DNA of the CDR3: TGTGCCACCAGCAGAGATTGGTCGGTCACCGGGGAGCTGTTTTTT. Translated: CATSRDWSVTGELFF. The rearrangement uses TRBV15 and TRBJ2-2; no clear D gene. Germline CDR1 is LNHNV and CDR2 is YYDKDF (reference sequence). The CDR3 spans 15 residues. V shed 0 bases and J shed 4 bases, with 9 bases lying between them.

The chain has TRBV2 and TRBJ2-1; D may be TRBD2 (7 bases). Trimming removed 3 bases at V and 5 bases at J, with 17 bases between. Germline assignment: CDR1 SNHLY and CDR2 FYNNEI. This CDR3 is 16 amino acids long. The CDR3 region is CASSDSYGGLNNEQFF. The CDR3 DNA reads as TGTGCCAGCAGTGATAGTTACGGGGGGCTGAACAATGAGCAGTTCTTC.

The chain employs TRBV28 and TRBJ1-1; D may be TRBD1 (5 bases). The CDR3 runs to 12 residues. Trimming stripped 11 bases from V and 6 bases from J, with 16 bases between. Germline V gene sequence: CDR1 MDHEN, CDR2 SYDVKM. CDR3 DNA: TGTGCCGCCTCACCCCGGGGGTCTGAAGCTTTCTTT. Residues: CAASPRGSEAFF.

This chain joins TRBV5-4 and TRBJ2-1; 12 bases match TRBD2. CDR3 length equals 15 residues. V was pared by 0 bases and J by 7 bases, with 2 bases of the junction left unmatched. CDR1 and CDR2 (germline): SGHNT, YYREEE (reference sequence). CDR3 DNA sequence: TGTGCCAGCAGCTTGGTGACTAGCGGGGGTAATGAGCAGTTCTTC. Its translation: CASSLVTSGGNEQFF. The variable domain in full, with the rest retrieved from reference TRBV5-4 and TRBJ2-1, is ETGVTQSPTHLIKTRGQQVTLRCSSQSGHNTVSWYQQALGQGPQFIFQYYREEENGRGNFPPRFSGLQFPNYSSELNVNALELDDSALYLCASSLVTSGGNEQFFGPGTRLTVL.

V is TRBV7-2 and J is TRBJ2-2; 8 bases fit TRBD2. Per germline, CDR1 SGHTA and CDR2 FQGNSA. V lost 5 bases, J lost 3 bases, and 8 bases stayed unmatched. This CDR3 has 16 amino acids. The CDR3 region is CASSLGTRGYTGELFF. The CDR3 DNA sequence: TGTGCCAGCAGCCTCGGGACTAGGGGGTACACCGGGGAGCTGTTTTTT.

This clone was counted only a few times. V gene TRBV7-2 combines with J gene TRBJ2-1, with 10 bases identical to TRBD1. The V gene end was trimmed by 2 bases and the J gene end by 10 bases; junction bases not matched to a gene: 5. Germline CDR1 and CDR2: SGHTA and FQGNSA. The CDR3 spans 14 residues. CDR3 sequence: CASSLLGQGREQFF. CDR3 DNA: TGTGCCAGCAGCTTACTGGGACAGGGGAGGGAGCAGTTCTTC.

This clone was counted ten times or more. The CDR3 nucleotides are TGTGCCAGCAGCGCAGACGAGTGGGCCGAGCAGTACTTC. It specifies CASSADEWAEQYF. The V gene is TRBV9, the J gene TRBJ2-7; D gene uncertain. V gave up 3 bases and J gave up 6 bases, with 13 bases separating them. Germline V gene lookup returns CDR1 SGDLS and CDR2 YYNGEE. The CDR3 covers 13 residues.